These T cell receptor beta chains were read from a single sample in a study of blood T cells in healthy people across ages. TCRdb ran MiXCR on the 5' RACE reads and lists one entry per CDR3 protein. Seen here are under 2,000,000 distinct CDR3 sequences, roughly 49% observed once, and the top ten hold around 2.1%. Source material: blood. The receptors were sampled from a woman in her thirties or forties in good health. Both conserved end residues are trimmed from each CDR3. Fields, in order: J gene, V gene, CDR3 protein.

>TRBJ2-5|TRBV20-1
SARDPGRAGETQY
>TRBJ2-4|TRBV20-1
SARAGGIGDIQY
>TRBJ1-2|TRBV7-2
ASSLDPHRELIGYT
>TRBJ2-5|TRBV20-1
SAIIETQY
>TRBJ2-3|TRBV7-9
ASSLEVAGDRPDTQY
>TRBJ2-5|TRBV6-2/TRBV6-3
ASSYSVGVRTEETQY
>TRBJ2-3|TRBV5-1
ASSRPGGDTQY
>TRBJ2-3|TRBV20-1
SAPQGLAGSTDTQY
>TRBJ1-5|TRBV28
ASGGYSNQPQH
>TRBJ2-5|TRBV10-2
ASSEISSGAETQY
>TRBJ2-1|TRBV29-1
SVAVPPYNEQF
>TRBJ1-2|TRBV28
ASSLVSGIGGYT
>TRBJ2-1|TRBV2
ASSEWEPTVSSYNEQF
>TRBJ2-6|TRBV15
ATSRDSTSGANVLT
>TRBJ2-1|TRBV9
ASQGGGKNEQF
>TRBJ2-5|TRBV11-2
ASSQLLAGGPETQY
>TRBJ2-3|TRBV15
ATSSPLGGGSY
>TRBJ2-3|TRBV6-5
ASSNEPTWVDTQY
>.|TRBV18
ASLPGLGETQY
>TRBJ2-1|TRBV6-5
ATGTVYNEQF
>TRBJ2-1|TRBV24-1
ATSDNRAPHNEQF
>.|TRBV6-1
ASSRQGSSEQY
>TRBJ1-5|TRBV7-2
ASSLSKGIHQPQH
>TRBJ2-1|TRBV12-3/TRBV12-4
ASSLEPGIYNEQF
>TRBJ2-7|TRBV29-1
SALQGAGEQY
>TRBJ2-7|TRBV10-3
AISENDYEQY
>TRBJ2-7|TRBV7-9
ASSPRAVPYEQY
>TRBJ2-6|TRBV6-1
ASSQRGLTASGANVLT
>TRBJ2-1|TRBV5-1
ASSLLPGGRNEQF
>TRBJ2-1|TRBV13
ASSLRGVGNEQF
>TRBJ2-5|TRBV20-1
SAIAGGEETQY
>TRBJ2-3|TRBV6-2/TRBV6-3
ASSYPGLSTDTQY
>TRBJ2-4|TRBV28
ASSSRGSAVHIQY
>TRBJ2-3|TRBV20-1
SALRPGLGSTDTQY
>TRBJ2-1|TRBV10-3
AISESGGEQF
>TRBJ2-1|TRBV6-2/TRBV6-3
ASTKTVTAYNEQF
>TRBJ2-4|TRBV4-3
ASSQDLSSGTSGGPGDIQY
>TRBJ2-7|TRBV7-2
ASSYDRGLYEQY
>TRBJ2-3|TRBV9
ASSPYPRTGVGDTQY
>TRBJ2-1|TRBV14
ASRKGWGNEQF
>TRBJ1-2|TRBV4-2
ASSPRTGGHGYT
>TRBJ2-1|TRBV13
ASSSQGIREQF
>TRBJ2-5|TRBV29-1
SVEALGRETQY